Following are 2 T cell receptor beta chains from one sample sequenced in a study of cytomegalovirus exposure and HLA in healthy donors. Primers included in the PCR were 60 Vbeta and 13 Jbeta primers. Only in-frame clones appear in the TCRdb table, and some are missing; sequencing was by immunoSEQ multiplex PCR. The sample gives about 160,000 clones, roughly four fifths of which show up once; approximately 12% is in the top ten. The material sequenced was PBMCs. The receptors stem from a man aged 50 to 60 in good health and CMV-seropositive.

This chain uses TRBV25-1 with TRBJ2-3, with TRBD2 matching 9 bases. Germline CDR1 reads MGHDK; CDR2 reads SYGVNS. J lost 4 bases, V lost 3 bases, and 8 bases had no gene match. The CDR3 has 16 amino acids. CDR3 sequence reads: CASSDGRAGGPDTQYF. As DNA, the CDR3 is TGTGCCAGCAGTGACGGCCGGGCGGGAGGGCCAGATACGCAGTATTTT.

V usage is TRBV18 and J usage is TRBJ1-2, with 8 bases aligning to TRBD1. This CDR3 comprises 13 residues. Germline CDR1 is KGHSH and CDR2 is LQKENI. V shed 1 base, J shed 6 bases, and the junction held 1 base outside the gene matches. The CDR3 loop reads CASSPLTGDGYTF. The CDR3 DNA reads TGTGCCAGCTCACCACTGACAGGGGATGGCTACACCTTC.